The 24 T cell receptor beta chains listed next were all sequenced from one sample in a study of immune evolution from preneoplasia to lung adenocarcinoma. Generated by immunoSEQ multiplex PCR, the TCRdb table keeps only in-frame clones and is missing some. The sample lists 4,300 or so clones; 75% to 90% were seen once. Material for sequencing was FFPE invasive lung adenocarcinoma tissue. These receptors came from a person aged 45 to 59 with lung adenocarcinoma.

V usage is TRBV28 and J usage is TRBJ2-3, with D possibly TRBD2 on 6 matching bases. Germline lookup yields CDR1 MDHEN and CDR2 SYDVKM. The CDR3 extends over 17 amino acids. The germline V and J ends were trimmed by 6 bases and 2 bases, with 21 bases remaining between them. The CDR3 here is CASRHIYATGDTDTQYF. Here the CDR3 DNA reads TGTGCCAGCAGACACATATACGCCACGGGAGACACAGATACGCAGTATTTT.

The CDR3 region has the DNA TGCGCCAGCAGCTACTCGGGGCCTCCGCAGGATACGCAGTATTTT. Translating it yields CASSYSGPPQDTQYF. The gene calls are TRBV5-1 and TRBJ2-3; the D gene could be TRBD1 or TRBD2 (5 bases each). V was cut by 3 bases and J by 6 bases, with 17 bases left in between. This CDR3 spans 15 amino acids. In germline, CDR1 is SGHRS, CDR2 YFSETQ.

J is TRBJ2-3 and V is TRBV2; a weak D match, TRBD1 (5 bases). V shed 4 bases and J shed 4 bases, with 9 bases lying between them. This CDR3 contains 13 residues. Germline-derived CDR1 and CDR2 are SNHLY and FYNNEI. The DNA for the CDR3 is TGTGCCAGCAGTGGTCAGGGCCCAGATACGCAGTATTTT. Translation gives CASSGQGPDTQYF.

The V call is TRBV5-6, the J call TRBJ2-3; D is ambiguous. This CDR3 region has 15 residues. CDR1 and CDR2 (germline): SGHDT, YYEEEE. Trimming left V 4 bases short and J 2 bases short, with 14 bases between. CDR3 sequence (DNA): TGTGCCAGCAGCCCGGGCCGGGCGGACACAGATACGCAGTATTTT. It encodes CASSPGRADTDTQYF.

The chain couples TRBV9 to TRBJ1-1, with D possibly TRBD1 on 5 matching bases. This CDR3 spans 14 amino acids. V lost 3 bases and J lost 1, with 10 bases in between. CDR1 is SGDLS, CDR2 YYNGEE, per germline. CDR3 amino acids: CASSASRGNTEAFF. CDR3 in DNA: TGTGCCAGCAGCGCCTCAAGGGGGAACACTGAAGCTTTCTTT.

This chain connects TRBV6-5 to TRBJ2-1; D perhaps matches TRBD2 (5 bases). Germline values: CDR1 MNHEY, CDR2 SVGAGI. This CDR3 spans 14 amino acids. Trimming removed 4 bases at V and 4 bases at J, with 11 bases between. This CDR3 is CASSSPPGYNEQFF. The CDR3 nucleotides are TGTGCCAGCAGTTCCCCGCCGGGGTACAATGAGCAGTTCTTC.

The chain is built from TRBV30 and TRBJ1-1, with a possible D match to TRBD1 (5 bases). The V end was cut by 1 base, the J end by 0 bases, with 33 bases between. Per germline, CDR1 GTSNPN and CDR2 SVGIG (reference sequence). The CDR3 is made up of 22 amino acids. DNA for the CDR3: TGTGCCTGGAGTGGCTTCTTGGTAGGCTACCCCGACGGGGCGGAGGTGAACACTGAAGCTTTCTTT. Translating gives CAWSGFLVGYPDGAEVNTEAFF.

The J gene is TRBJ2-7, the V gene TRBV4-2; 7 positions match TRBD2. The CDR3 covers 16 residues. Germline V gene data show CDR1 as LGHNA and CDR2 as YNFKEQ. Unmatched junction bases numbered 9, after V lost 3 bases and J lost 1 base. CDR3 residues: CASSQGRAGSSYEQYF. The CDR3, as DNA: TGTGCCAGCAGCCAGGGACGAGCGGGATCTTCCTACGAGCAGTACTTC.

V gene TRBV18 combines with J gene TRBJ2-7, with D possibly called TRBD1 or TRBD2 (5 bases each). The CDR3 runs 13 residues. Germline V CDR1 and CDR2: KGHSH, LQKENI. V was shortened by 3 bases and J by 0 bases, with 6 bases between the two germline ends. CDR3 DNA: TGTGCCAGCTCACCGGGGGACTCCTACGAGCAGTACTTC. This sequence encodes CASSPGDSYEQYF.

The rearrangement joins TRBV28 to TRBJ2-7; 10 nucleotides match TRBD2. This CDR3 spans 12 amino acids. The junction had 2 bases not matched to a gene; V was cut back by 8 bases and J by 4 bases. CDR1 and CDR2 from the germline V gene are MDHEN and SYDVKM. Written as DNA, the CDR3 is TGTGCCAGCGAAGCGGGAGGGTACGAGCAGTACTTC. Translated: CASEAGGYEQYF.

The rearrangement uses TRBV28 and TRBJ1-1; D perhaps matches TRBD1 (5 bases). With 3 bases removed from V and 0 bases from J, the gap between germline ends came to 14 bases. This CDR3 is 16 amino acids long. Germline V gives CDR1 MDHEN, CDR2 SYDVKM. Here the CDR3 DNA reads TGTGCCAGCAGTTTGGCTAGGGCAGGGATGAACACTGAAGCTTTCTTT. This codes for CASSLARAGMNTEAFF.

V is TRBV27 and J is TRBJ2-3; D not resolved. The CDR3 runs to 13 residues. In germline, CDR1 is MNHEY, CDR2 SMNVEV (reference sequence). Trimming removed 5 bases at V and 4 bases at J, with 10 bases between. DNA for the CDR3: TGTGCCAGCAGTCCGGCTTTGCCAGATACGCAGTATTTT. It yields the protein CASSPALPDTQYF.

The J gene is TRBJ1-5, the V gene TRBV2; D unresolved. This CDR3 has 15 residues. Germline V gene lookup returns CDR1 SNHLY and CDR2 FYNNEI. V was trimmed by 4 bases and J by 0 bases, leaving 10 bases between them. CDR3 sequence: CASSGVWDSNQPQHF. In DNA, the CDR3 is TGTGCCAGCAGTGGGGTCTGGGATAGCAATCAGCCCCAGCATTTT.

The V call is TRBV28, the J call TRBJ2-5; the D gene is possibly TRBD2 (6 bases). This CDR3 is built from 15 residues. Deletions cut 2 bases from V and 7 bases from J, with 17 bases between. Per germline, CDR1 MDHEN and CDR2 SYDVKM. The CDR3 sequence: CASSLNLAGKGTQYF. The CDR3 DNA follows: TGTGCCAGCAGTTTAAATCTTGCGGGGAAGGGGACCCAGTACTTC.

This chain connects TRBV28 to TRBJ2-7; the D is unclear. The CDR3 is 12 amino acids. With 1 base removed from V and 10 bases from J, the gap between germline ends came to 11 bases. Germline CDR1 and CDR2: MDHEN and SYDVKM. CDR3 residues: CASSLSPLFQYF. In nucleotides, the CDR3 is TGTGCCAGCAGTTTATCCCCCTTGTTCCAGTACTTC.

The chain combines TRBV14 with TRBJ2-1, with D perhaps assigned TRBD1 or TRBD2 (6 bases each). The CDR3 runs 15 residues. CDR1 SGHDN and CDR2 FVKESK come from the germline V gene. V lost 1 base to trimming and J lost 5 bases, with 12 bases between them. The DNA of the CDR3 is TGTGCCAGCAGCCAAGTATGGGGGGCAGACAATGAGCAGTTCTTC. Translation: CASSQVWGADNEQFF.

The chain carries TRBV28 and TRBJ2-1, with D tentatively TRBD2 (5 bases). Germline V lookup: CDR1 MDHEN, CDR2 SYDVKM. V lost 2 bases, J lost 4 bases, and 12 bases lay in between. The CDR3 runs to 15 residues. DNA for the CDR3: TGTGCCAGCAGTTTAGAGCGGTACCCGTACAATGAGCAGTTCTTC. Translation: CASSLERYPYNEQFF.

DNA for the CDR3: TGTGCCAGCAGTAAGGACAGGGGATTTGGCTACGAGCAGTACTTC. It codes for CASSKDRGFGYEQYF. This chain uses TRBV2 with TRBJ2-7, with 9 bases fitting TRBD1. This CDR3 has 15 residues. CDR1 and CDR2 (germline): SNHLY, FYNNEI. V gave up 5 bases and J gave up 3 bases; unmatched junction bases: 8.

V usage is TRBV25-1 and J usage is TRBJ2-5; 11 nucleotides match TRBD2. Germline loops: CDR1 MGHDK, CDR2 SYGVNS. Trimming cost V 5 bases and J 3 bases; bases outside gene matches: 5. CDR3 length: 15 amino acids. DNA of the CDR3: TGTGCCAGCAGTCCTCAACTAGCGGGAGAAGAGACCCAGTACTTC. Amino acid sequence: CASSPQLAGEETQYF. Together with reference TRBV25-1 and TRBJ2-5, the CDR3 gives the full variable domain: EADIYQTPRYLVIGTGKKITLECSQTMGHDKMYWYQQDPGMELHLIHYSYGVNSTEKGDLSSESTVSRIRTEHFPLTLESARPSHTSQYLCASSPQLAGEETQYFGPGTRLLVL.

The chain has TRBV4-2 and TRBJ2-6; maybe TRBD2 (6 bases). Trimming left V 4 bases short and J 13 bases short, with 14 bases between. Germline CDR1 is LGHNA and CDR2 is YNFKEQ. The CDR3 extends over 13 amino acids. The DNA of the CDR3 is TGTGCCAGCAGCCCCCGGGACTCCAGAGTCCTGACTTTC. Translating it yields CASSPRDSRVLTF.

V and J are TRBV21-1 and TRBJ2-6. TRBV21-1 counts as a pseudogene. The CDR3 covers 16 residues. The CDR3 loop reads CASSGEQRPGANVLTF. The CDR3 region has the DNA TGTGCCAGCAGCGGTGAACAAAGGCCCGGGGCCAACGTCCTGACTTTC.

CDR3 sequence (DNA): TGTGCCAGTAGTCCCCGGGAGAGGGGGACCCAGTACTTC. This gives the protein CASSPRERGTQYF. The rearrangement uses TRBV19 and TRBJ2-5, with D possibly TRBD2 on 6 matching bases. The CDR3 covers 13 residues. The germline gives CDR1 LNHDA, CDR2 SQIVND (reference sequence). V shed 5 bases and J shed 7 bases, with 14 bases lying between them.

The chain is built from TRBV30 and TRBJ1-5, with 8 positions matching TRBD1. V shed 0 bases, J shed 2 bases, and the junction held 6 bases outside the gene matches. Germline V CDR1 and CDR2: GTSNPN, SVGIG (reference sequence). This CDR3 has 16 residues. The CDR3 nucleotides read TGTGCCTGGAGTGTACTCGGACAGGGAGGCAATCAGCCCCAGCATTTT. Translating it yields CAWSVLGQGGNQPQHF.

The V and J genes are TRBV18 and TRBJ2-7, with D tentatively TRBD2 (6 bases). V was cut by 2 bases and J by 6 bases, with 17 bases left in between. The V gene's germline CDR1 is KGHSH and CDR2 LQKENI. The CDR3 consists of 15 residues. As DNA, the CDR3 is TGTGCCAGCTCACCAGAATGGACGGGAGCCCGCGAGCAGTACTTC. Residues: CASSPEWTGAREQYF.